A single sample gave rise to the 3 T cell receptor beta chains below, sequenced in a study of T cells after yellow fever vaccination. TCRdb analysed the 5' RACE reads with MiXCR anew, one entry per CDR3 protein. The sample yields under 300,000 distinct CDR3 sequences, approximately 13% seen once. Sequences were derived from CD4+ T cells sorted from PBMCs, sampled 45 days after the yellow fever booster vaccination. These receptors all stem from a man aged 25-40 years who received the YFV17D yellow fever vaccine.

This clonotype has only a few counts. This chain links TRBV7-2 with TRBJ2-1; no definite D call. Trimming cost V 0 bases and J 4 bases, with 7 bases left between them. Per germline, CDR1 SGHTA and CDR2 FQGNSA. This CDR3 is 14 amino acids long. CDR3: CASSLAREYNEQFF. CDR3 bases: TGTGCCAGCAGCTTAGCACGAGAGTACAATGAGCAGTTCTTC.

This clonotype occurred many times. The gene calls are TRBV29-1 and TRBJ2-1; possibly TRBD1 or TRBD2 for D (5 bases each). V shed 7 bases and J shed 5 bases, with 18 bases lying between them. The CDR3 length is 14 residues. Germline lookup yields CDR1 SQVTM and CDR2 ANQGSEA. CDR3 coding DNA: TGCAGCGCGAAAATCGGGACCGCTAACAATGAGCAGTTCTTC. It specifies CSAKIGTANNEQFF.

The sample holds a few counts of this clonotype. The genes are TRBV11-2 and TRBJ2-7; 7 nucleotides line up with TRBD1. Germline CDR1 and CDR2: SGHAT and FQNNGV. CDR3 length equals 14 residues. The V segment lost 6 bases and the J segment 4 bases; nucleotides outside the gene matches: 9. The CDR3 nucleotides read TGTGCCAGCAGATGGGGACAGCCCCCGTACGAGCAGTACTTC. It is translated as CASRWGQPPYEQYF.